This entry lists 24 T cell receptor beta chains sequenced from one sample in a study of shared clonotypes between healthy human individuals. The method was immunoSEQ multiplex PCR; TCRdb's version includes in-frame clones alone and lacks a portion of them. The sample shows a few million clones, approximately 95% of them seen only once. The sequenced sample consisted of naive CD4+ T cells from PBMCs. Documented subset: CD45RA+ positively selected. The receptors were gathered from a man aged 18 to 35 in good health. Some clones in this sample may be carry-over from other donors' samples.

Comments on this clone: The same CDR3 is also encoded by other DNA sequences in this sample. This chain joins TRBV5-1 and TRBJ2-5, with D perhaps TRBD1 (6 bases). V was clipped by 1 base and J by 1 base, with 8 bases between them. Germline V gives CDR1 SGHRS, CDR2 YFSETQ. The CDR3 is made up of 14 amino acids. CDR3: CASSLQGFQETQYF. The CDR3 DNA follows: TGCGCCAGCAGCTTGCAGGGGTTCCAAGAGACCCAGTACTTC.

This sequence joins TRBV7-3 and TRBJ2-6; D not certain. The CDR3 runs to 14 residues. V lost 6 bases and J 4 bases, leaving 10 bases between the germline ends. Germline loops: CDR1 SGHTA, CDR2 FQGTGA. The CDR3 protein is CASSIGPGANVLTF. Here the CDR3 DNA reads TGTGCCAGCAGTATCGGGCCCGGGGCCAACGTCCTGACTTTC. The full variable domain, in which reference TRBV7-3 and TRBJ2-6 provide the parts outside the CDR3, is GAGVSQTPSNKVTEKGKYVELRCDPISGHTALYWYRQSLGQGPEFLIYFQGTGAADDSGLPNDRFFAVRPEGSVSTLKIQRTERGDSAVYLCASSIGPGANVLTFGAGSRLTVL.

V usage is TRBV7-6 and J usage is TRBJ2-7; D uncertain. CDR1 and CDR2 (germline): SGHVS, FNYEAQ. The CDR3 length is 14 residues. V was clipped by 0 bases and J by 6 bases, with 12 bases between them. CDR3 loop: CASSLAAGPGEQYF. The CDR3 DNA sequence: TGTGCCAGCAGCTTAGCGGCAGGCCCAGGCGAGCAGTACTTC.

V usage is TRBV5-4 and J usage is TRBJ1-5; weak D call: TRBD1 (5 bases). Germline lookup yields CDR1 SGHNT and CDR2 YYREEE (reference sequence). The CDR3 is 14 amino acids. V lost 0 bases to trimming and J lost 4 bases, with 8 bases between them. CDR3 amino acids: CASSLEGTNQPQHF. The CDR3 DNA reads as TGTGCCAGCAGCTTGGAGGGGACTAATCAGCCCCAGCATTTT.

The table lists this clone with a count of one. This rearrangement joins TRBV5-4 to TRBJ2-3; D gene unclear. Per germline, CDR1 SGHNT and CDR2 YYREEE (reference sequence). The CDR3 contains 15 residues. Trimming cost V 0 bases and J 2 bases, with 10 bases left between them. This CDR3 reads CASSLAWALTDTQYF. CDR3 nucleotide sequence: TGTGCCAGCAGCTTGGCGTGGGCACTCACAGATACGCAGTATTTT.

Turning to this clone: In the same sample, other DNA sequences code for this CDR3. The chain has TRBV9 and TRBJ2-3, with TRBD1 matching 7 bases. The CDR3 spans 15 residues. Germline values: CDR1 SGDLS, CDR2 YYNGEE. Trimming cost V 0 bases and J 2 bases; bases outside gene matches: 3. The DNA for the CDR3 is TGTGCCAGCAGCGTAGTGGGGACAGTCACAGATACGCAGTATTTT. As protein: CASSVVGTVTDTQYF.

The rearrangement uses TRBV2 and TRBJ2-5; tentative D call: TRBD2 (5 bases). The CDR3 extends over 14 amino acids. Between the trimmed V and J ends, which lost 4 bases and 5 bases, there was a span of 14 bases. CDR1 is SNHLY and CDR2 is FYNNEI in the germline V gene. CDR3 sequence: CASSVRAKGETQYF. In nucleotides, the CDR3 is TGTGCCAGCAGTGTGCGGGCCAAAGGGGAGACCCAGTACTTC. Complete variable domain (other parts from reference TRBV2 and TRBJ2-5): EPEVTQTPSHQVTQMGQEVILRCVPISNHLYFYWYRQILGQKVEFLVSFYNNEISEKSEIFDDQFSVERPDGSNFTLKIRSTKLEDSAMYFCASSVRAKGETQYFGPGTRLLVL.

This clone was observed a single time. The chain recombines TRBV5-4 with TRBJ2-3; D call uncertain. The V end was cut by 0 bases, the J end by 0 bases, with 8 bases between. From germline, CDR1 is SGHNT and CDR2 YYREEE (reference sequence). The CDR3 spans 15 residues. The CDR3 region has the DNA TGTGCCAGCAGCTTGGCAGAGACTAGCACAGATACGCAGTATTTT. Protein: CASSLAETSTDTQYF.

The chain combines TRBV25-1 with TRBJ2-6, with D tentatively TRBD2 (6 bases). CDR1 is MGHDK and CDR2 is SYGVNS in the germline V gene. V was cut by 3 bases and J by 0 bases, with 12 bases left in between. This CDR3 has 17 residues. CDR3 residues: CASSDGHGSSGANVLTF. CDR3 nucleotide sequence: TGTGCCAGCAGTGACGGACACGGGAGCTCTGGGGCCAACGTCCTGACTTTC.

V and J are TRBV6-1 and TRBJ2-7; a weak D match, TRBD1 (6 bases). Germline values: CDR1 MNHNS, CDR2 SASEGT. The CDR3 contains 13 residues. V lost 4 bases, J lost 6 bases, and 13 bases lay in between. The CDR3 nucleotides read TGTGCCAGCAGTGTGACTGGGGGCTCCGAGCAGTACTTC. It encodes CASSVTGGSEQYF.

This clone showed up just once. The chain uses TRBV5-5 and TRBJ2-7; D is unclear. Germline-derived CDR1 and CDR2 are SGHKS and YYEKEE (reference sequence). CDR3 length equals 12 residues. Between the trimmed V and J ends, which lost 3 bases and 6 bases, there was a span of 10 bases. DNA for the CDR3: TGTGCCAGCAGCTCTGGACCGCTCGAGCAGTACTTC. Translating gives CASSSGPLEQYF.

The chain carries TRBV19 and TRBJ1-2, with no clear D. Germline assignment: CDR1 LNHDA and CDR2 SQIVND (reference sequence). V lost 7 bases and J lost 0, with 15 bases in between. CDR3 length equals 15 residues. CDR3: CASTPRGSTNYGYTF. CDR3 nucleotides: TGTGCCAGTACCCCCCGAGGGTCCACTAACTATGGCTACACCTTC.

The rearrangement joins TRBV11-3 to TRBJ2-4, with TRBD2 identical over 7 bases. CDR3 length: 13 residues. Germline V gene data show CDR1 as SGHNT and CDR2 as YENEEA. V was pared by 0 bases and J by 9 bases, with 2 bases of the junction left unmatched. CDR3 nucleotides: TGTGCCAGCAGCTTAGATGCTAGCGGCATTCAGTACTTC. It codes for CASSLDASGIQYF.

This clone was seen once. The chain joins TRBV15 to TRBJ2-1; 10 bases are shared with TRBD2. V lost 0 bases to trimming and J lost 7 bases; unmatched junction nucleotides: 3. CDR1 and CDR2 from the germline V gene are LNHNV and YYDKDF (reference sequence). The CDR3 spans 15 residues. CDR3 DNA sequence: TGTGCCACCAGCAGAGAAGAGACTAGCGGGAATGAGCAGTTCTTC. Translated: CATSREETSGNEQFF.

This clone was found once. The same CDR3 arises from other DNA sequences in this sample as well. This chain uses TRBV5-6 with TRBJ2-3; weak D call: TRBD1 (6 bases). Trimming took 1 base from V and 6 from J, leaving 9 bases between them. The CDR3 has 13 amino acids. The germline V gene encodes CDR1 SGHDT and CDR2 YYEEEE. The CDR3 here is CASSLLGADTQYF. The CDR3 nucleotides read TGTGCCAGCAGCTTGTTGGGGGCTGATACGCAGTATTTT.

The chain combines TRBV11-2 with TRBJ1-2; D uncertain. This CDR3 region has 13 residues. The V gene lost 5 bases and the J gene lost 7 bases, with 14 bases spanning the gap. Germline V gene sequence: CDR1 SGHAT, CDR2 FQNNGV. The CDR3 nucleotides read TGTGCCAGCAGCAATAGGGAGGGTCTTGGCTACACCTTC. The encoded protein is CASSNREGLGYTF.

This clone was recorded only once. The rearrangement links TRBV4-1 to TRBJ2-1; D not certain. The CDR3 totals 14 residues. Trimming pared 1 base from V and 4 bases from J, leaving 8 bases between. The V gene's germline CDR1 is MGHRA and CDR2 YSYEKL. The CDR3 sequence is CASSQAYGYNEQFF. CDR3 sequence (DNA): TGCGCCAGCAGCCAAGCCTACGGGTACAATGAGCAGTTCTTC.

The chain uses TRBV28 and TRBJ1-4; 9 positions match TRBD1. Germline V lookup: CDR1 MDHEN, CDR2 SYDVKM. Trimming removed 1 base from V and 8 bases from J; junction bases left unmatched: 8. The CDR3 loop spans 16 amino acids. CDR3 sequence reads: CASSLSRDRVREKLFF. The CDR3 DNA is TGTGCCAGCAGTTTATCCCGGGACAGGGTGAGGGAAAAACTGTTTTTT.

V usage is TRBV27 and J usage is TRBJ2-7; weak D call: TRBD2 (6 bases). Germline CDR1 and CDR2: MNHEY and SMNVEV (reference sequence). The germline V and J ends were trimmed by 6 bases and 7 bases, with 16 bases remaining between them. This CDR3 is 13 amino acids long. CDR3 residues: CASRPGLTVEQYF. CDR3 DNA: TGTGCCAGCAGACCGGGACTTACTGTTGAGCAGTACTTC.

The chain has TRBV4-1 and TRBJ2-3; 9 bases are a match to TRBD2. From germline, CDR1 is MGHRA and CDR2 YSYEKL. Trimming took 0 bases from V and 3 from J; bases not matched to a gene: 7. This CDR3 comprises 17 residues. DNA of the CDR3: TGCGCCAGCAGCCAAGATAGCCTAGCGGGAAGGACAGATACGCAGTATTTT. Translation gives CASSQDSLAGRTDTQYF.

The CDR3: CASSYRQSSYNEQFF. Here the CDR3 DNA reads TGTGCCAGCAGTTACCGACAGAGCTCCTACAATGAGCAGTTCTTC. The J gene is TRBJ2-1, the V gene TRBV6-5, with D perhaps TRBD1 (5 bases). The CDR3 runs to 15 residues. The germline V and J ends were trimmed by 2 bases and 0 bases, with 8 bases remaining between them. Germline loops: CDR1 MNHEY, CDR2 SVGAGI.

The rearrangement joins TRBV7-9 to TRBJ2-7; D gene unclear. CDR3 length: 14 amino acids. Per the germline V gene, CDR1 is SEHNR and CDR2 is FQNEAQ (reference sequence). V was trimmed by 5 bases and J by 0 bases, leaving 11 bases between them. The chain's CDR3 is CASSQGTASYEQYF. CDR3 DNA: TGTGCCAGCAGCCAAGGTACAGCCTCCTACGAGCAGTACTTC.

A single count supports this clone. The chain has TRBV11-2 and TRBJ2-3; D unclear. The V end lost 0 bases, the J end lost 2 bases, and 3 bases lay between the germline ends. The CDR3 has 13 residues. CDR1 is SGHAT, CDR2 FQNNGV, per germline. In nucleotides, the CDR3 is TGTGCCAGCAGCTTAGAAACCACAGATACGCAGTATTTT. This sequence encodes CASSLETTDTQYF.

The chain links TRBV5-1 to TRBJ2-7, with 9 bases matching TRBD1. V lost 0 bases to trimming and J lost 5 bases; unmatched junction nucleotides: 6. The length of the CDR3 is 15 residues. The germline V gene has CDR1 SGHRS and CDR2 YFSETQ. The CDR3 DNA sequence: TGCGCCAGCAGCTTGGCCGGGACAGGGTCCCACGAGCAGTACTTC. Protein sequence: CASSLAGTGSHEQYF.